This T cell receptor (beta chain) appears in the sequencing data of a study of T cell responses to AZD1222 COVID-19 vaccine. This CDR3 has 14 residues. V was clipped by 6 bases and J by 6 bases; unmatched bases: 9. The germline V gene encodes CDR1 MNHEY and CDR2 SVGAGI. Here immunoSEQ multiplex PCR was the method, and the copy in TCRdb shows in-frame clones only, minus some. The sample lists about 73,000 clones; about three quarters were seen once. In regard to this clone: Its antigen is undetermined.

General study points: An increase in Spike-specific TCR breadth and depth was observed after two AZD1222 doses. Among vaccine-associated CD4 TCRs, coverage spanned spike, with dominance at 160-218 and 743-854. The study sampled repertoires only after the peak T cell response. Per reports, nearly half of all spike-specific TCRs target regions that are unmutated in variants.

The input for sequencing was peripheral blood, taken 28 days after the second AZD1222 dose. The source of this sequence is an adult who received the AZD1222 COVID-19 vaccine. The chain employs TRBV6-5 and TRBJ2-7, with 9 bases lining up with TRBD1. The CDR3 reads CASRNRDRVTEQYF. CDR3 in DNA: TGTGCCAGCAGGAACCGGGACAGGGTTACCGAGCAGTACTTC.